This T cell receptor beta chain is drawn from a study of response to subunit inactivated influenza vaccine. Study-level points and caveats: It was suggested by the authors that few new T cells are recruited by each seasonal influenza vaccination.

Trimming took off 3 bases at V and 2 bases at J, with 13 bases between the two ends. This CDR3 comprises 16 residues. Germline CDR1 reads MNHNS; CDR2 reads SASEGT. A word on this clonotype: Its specificity is not known.

TCRdb called the RT-PCR reads again in MiXCR, with one record for every CDR3 protein. The sample includes approximately 480,000 distinct CDR3 sequences, approximately 11% of them seen just once. Sequences were derived from PBMCs from blood, sampled more than 35 days after vaccination. The chain recombines TRBV6-1 with TRBJ2-2; D may be TRBD1 or TRBD2 (5 bases each). The clonotype originates from a man aged 50 or older who received an inactivated influenza vaccine. CDR3 in DNA: TGTGCCAGCAGTGATTTATACGGGGCCAACACCGGGGAGCTGTTTTTT. It specifies CASSDLYGANTGELFF.